This T cell receptor beta chain was obtained from a study of blood T cell repertoires in COVID-19. The table came from immunoSEQ multiplex PCR; TCRdb's copy has only in-frame clones and leaves some out. The data hold 200,000 to 250,000 clones, with 88% observed a single time. CDR1 MDHEN and CDR2 SYDVKM come from the germline V gene. Trimming took off 4 bases at V and 6 bases at J, with 13 bases between the two ends. CDR3 length: 14 residues. This clone was seen once. Sequencing was done on a sample of PBMCs or T cells enriched from blood (not recorded which). The TCR comes from a woman in her twenties or thirties who had been exposed to COVID-19. The V call is TRBV28, the J call TRBJ1-3; D unclear. The CDR3 sequence is CASSSPGAENTIYF. The CDR3 DNA sequence: TGTGCCAGCAGTTCGCCGGGAGCCGAAAACACCATATATTTT.